This T cell receptor beta chain is from a study of cytomegalovirus exposure and HLA in healthy donors listed by TCRdb under 2017. Background on the whole study: According to a later analysis, one platform produced both the approximately 110 validation repertoires and the 730 or so repertoires of the first cohort. Besides the first cohort of approximately 670 subjects, a separate validation cohort made up of over 95 different subjects was used. The study was designed to test whether signatures of past pathogen exposure could be identified by cataloging public T cell receptors. To predict cytomegalovirus infection status, the study combined high-throughput TCR immunosequencing, statistical association of individual TCRs with disease status, and machine learning. Study-level results and caveats: The authors suggested that the approach could potentially be extended to other disease states and immunological phenotypes. A later analysis had no HLA typing for the validation cohort, so co-occurrence there was scored across all 120 repertoires. The study listed 150 to 200 TCR beta chains as associated with cytomegalovirus. The classifier was reported to diagnose cytomegalovirus status with high specificity and sensitivity in both the original cohort and the validation cohort. In vitro tests confirmed that a few of the cytomegalovirus-associated TCR beta chains recognize cytomegalovirus antigens. Across donors, most TCR sequences were observed very rarely, whereas some public TCRs were present in many individuals. Of the cluster scores, roughly 95% were above 0 in a later analysis, which found that TCRs clustered in the first cohort also tended to co-occur in the 95 to 150 validation repertoires.

The donors were included in the validation cohort of some 120 subjects, a group kept apart from the roughly 680-subject first cohort. Remarks on this clone: Its antigen specificity is not known. One base away there is no much larger clone; base qualities are not given.

The CDR3, from cysteine to phenylalanine, totals 15 residues. The entry retains the CDR3 DNA only, 45 bases that are in frame from base 1. Between the V and J ends, shortened by 3 bases and 0 bases respectively, the junction contains 6 bases. Reading the germline V gene gives CDR1 MNHEY and CDR2 SVGAGI. The protocol used for the library was the immunoSEQ multiplex PCR assay. In the source study's methods: To diagnose cytomegalovirus status from the catalog of TCR beta chain sequences, a statistical classification framework was built. The table was pulled from immuneACCESS by TCRdb, which kept in-frame rearrangements only. Such tables lose some clones; where checked, under half of the loss comes from unresolved V genes, and the rest has no known cause. Clone size and V and J calls were adopted from that table, with D and trimming inferred from the DNA. The sample has about 120,000 clones on record, about 91% of them singletons. Around 2% of the sample belongs to the ten largest clones.

Sample: PBMCs. The chain is assembled from TRBV6-5 and TRBJ2-6; the D gene is unclear. This clonotype originated in a young man in good health and CMV-seronegative. At the DNA level, the sequence is TGTGCCAGCAGTTATGTGAGCTCTGGGGCCAACGTCCTGACTTTC. The translation is CASSYVSSGANVLTF.